This is a list of T cell receptor beta chains from one sample in a study of type 1 and type 2 diabetes patients. TCRdb called the multiplex PCR reads again in MiXCR, with one record for every CDR3 protein. Among under 300,000 distinct CDR3 sequences, around 50% were seen once, and the ten largest hold around 15%. Sequencing was performed on peripheral blood mononuclear cells (PBMCs). The receptors were gathered from a man younger than 35 with type 2 diabetes. The CDR3 runs from the conserved cysteine through the conserved F or W. The D gene is left open where the match is weak. The size entry is marked missing in some rows and otherwise reads once, few, many or a size class.

>-|TRBV9|TRBJ1-2|-
TGTGCCAGCAGCGAGAGGATCCTTGGGGGCCTCAACTATGGCTACACCTTC
CASSERILGGLNYGYTF
>-|TRBV20-1|TRBJ2-7|-
TGCAGTGCTAGGATTCCGGGCTACGAGCAGTACTTC
CSARIPGYEQYF
>-|TRBV27|TRBJ2-3|-
TGTGCCAGCAGTTTATTCCCGCAGTATTTT
CASSLFPQYF
>once|TRBV9|TRBJ2-5|TRBD2
TGTGCCAGCAGCGTAGGTAGCGGGGGCTTTCGGGAGACCCAGTACTTC
CASSVGSGGFRETQYF
>many|TRBV19|TRBJ1-2|-
TGTGCCAGTAACGTCGGGGCGGGTGGCTACACCTTC
CASNVGAGGYTF
>-|TRBV7-6|TRBJ2-5|TRBD2
TGTGCCAGCAGCTTGACAGCGGGAGGGCAAGAGACCCAGTACTTC
CASSLTAGGQETQYF
>few|TRBV7-8|TRBJ1-1|-
TGTGCCAGCAGCCCCCACCGGGACATCAACACTGAAGCTTTCTTT
CASSPHRDINTEAFF
>-|TRBV7-3|TRBJ2-3|TRBD2
TGTGCCAGCAGTCAAGCGGGGACCTCACAGCAGTATTTT
CASSQAGTSQQYF
>few|TRBV7-2|TRBJ1-2|-
TGTGCCAGCAGCTTAGACATTTCGGGGAGCAGCTTCTATGGCTACACCTTC
CASSLDISGSSFYGYTF
>many|TRBV5-1|TRBJ1-4|-
TGCGCCAGCAGTGGGGGGCTGTCTAATGAAAAACTGTTTTTT
CASSGGLSNEKLFF
>-|TRBV27|TRBJ2-1|TRBD1
TGTGCCAGCAGTCCCCGGGACAGAAAGCAGTTCTTC
CASSPRDRKQFF
>-|TRBV11-1|TRBJ1-1|TRBD1
TGTGCCAGCAGCCCCAGTCTCTCCGGGACAGGAGCTTTCTTT
CASSPSLSGTGAFF
>-|TRBV18|TRBJ1-1|-
TGTGCCAGCTCACCCAAACAAGCGAACACTGAAGCTTTCTTT
CASSPKQANTEAFF
>-|TRBV12-3/TRBV12-4|TRBJ2-7|TRBD1
TGTGCCAGCAGTGGCGACAGGGGCTACGAGCAGTACTTC
CASSGDRGYEQYF
>few|TRBV24-1|TRBJ2-6|-
TGTGCCACCTCAGCGGTTACTGGGGCCAACGTCCTGACTTTC
CATSAVTGANVLTF
>-|TRBV24-1|TRBJ2-3|-
TGTGCCACCAGTGATGCGGGCAGCGGAGACCGAGATACGCAGTATTTT
CATSDAGSGDRDTQYF
>-|TRBV20-1|TRBJ2-1|TRBD2
TGCAGTGCTAGCGGGAGGGCCTACTACAATGAGCAGTTCTTC
CSASGRAYYNEQFF
>-|TRBV12-3/TRBV12-4|TRBJ2-5|TRBD1
TGTGCCAGTCAGGGACAGGGCGAAGAGACCCAGTACTTC
CASQGQGEETQYF
>few|TRBV4-2|TRBJ1-6|-
TGTGCCAGCAGCCAAGAGAAGAGCTCCTATAATTCACCCCTCCACTTT
CASSQEKSSYNSPLHF
>-|TRBV5-1|TRBJ1-1|TRBD1
TGCGCCAGCAGCCCTGAACAGGGGACGGGGACTGAAGCTTTCTTT
CASSPEQGTGTEAFF
>-|TRBV29-1|TRBJ2-2|-
TGCAGCGCCGACAGAGACACCGGGGAGCTGTTTTTT
CSADRDTGELFF
>-|TRBV7-3|TRBJ2-1|TRBD1
TGTGCCAGCAGCTTAGTGGACAGGGGAGTAAGCGAGCAGTTCTTC
CASSLVDRGVSEQFF
>few|TRBV30|TRBJ2-1|TRBD2
TGTGCCTGGAGTAAGGCGGGAGGGGGGAATGAGCAGTTCTTC
CAWSKAGGGNEQFF
>-|TRBV28|TRBJ1-2|-
TGTGCCAGCAGTACGCAGGGAATCTGGGGCTACACCTTC
CASSTQGIWGYTF
>-|TRBV6-1|TRBJ2-2|TRBD2
TGTGCCAGCAGTTCGCTAGCGGGGGGCGGAGACCACACCGGGGAGCTGTTTTTT
CASSSLAGGGDHTGELFF
>-|TRBV29-1|TRBJ1-2|-
TGCAGCGTTGATTCGGGTGGCTGCACCTTC
CSVDSGGCTF
>few|TRBV19|TRBJ2-5|-
TGTGCCAGTAGCCTACGAGGGGTGGGGCAAGAGACCCAGTACTTC
CASSLRGVGQETQYF
>few|TRBV20-1|TRBJ2-1|TRBD1
TGCAGTGCTAGGCATGGACAGGGGGCGTCCAATGAGCAGTTCTTC
CSARHGQGASNEQFF
>many|TRBV25-1|TRBJ2-7|-
TGTGCCAGCAGCCGAGGGAACGAGCAGTACTTC
CASSRGNEQYF
>-|TRBV6-5|TRBJ1-2|TRBD1
TGTGCCATCAGTGGGACAGGTCTTCGGGACTATGGCTACACCTTC
CAISGTGLRDYGYTF
>few|TRBV7-2|TRBJ2-2|-
TGTGCCAGCAGCCCCAGGGCCGGGGGGGAGCTGTTTTTT
CASSPRAGGELFF
>few|TRBV15|TRBJ1-4|-
TGTGCCACCAGCAGAAAGTTCGGAGATAATGAAAAACTGTTTTTT
CATSRKFGDNEKLFF
>-|TRBV2|TRBJ2-7|-
TGTGCCATAAACAGTCGCGAGAGCTCCTACGAGCAGTACTTC
CAINSRESSYEQYF
>once|TRBV30|TRBJ2-6|-
TGTGCCTGGAGTGGAGACAGGCCAAGTTCTGGGGCCAACGTCCTGACTTTC
CAWSGDRPSSGANVLTF
>-|TRBV7-6|TRBJ2-7|-
TGTGCCAGCAGCTCGGAACGGGAGTGGGAGCAGTACTTC
CASSSEREWEQYF
>-|TRBV20-1|TRBJ1-5|-
TGCAGTGCTAGAAAGGGGGACCAGCCCCAGCATTTT
CSARKGDQPQHF
>few|TRBV6-1|TRBJ2-7|-
TGTGCCAGCAGTGAATTGGTGGCTGACTCCTACGAGCAGTACTTC
CASSELVADSYEQYF
>-|TRBV15|TRBJ2-7|-
TGTGCCACCAGCAGAGAAGGTAGTGTGACCTACGAGCAGTACTTC
CATSREGSVTYEQYF
>few|TRBV6-5|TRBJ1-2|-
TGTGCCAGCAGGCCAACAGGCCTCGGGGGCTATGGCTACACCTTC
CASRPTGLGGYGYTF
>medium-sized|TRBV15|TRBJ2-5|-
TGTGCCACCAGCAGTTTTGGGGGAGAGACCCAGTACTTC
CATSSFGGETQYF
>few|TRBV7-2|TRBJ1-3|-
TGTGCCAGCAGCTCGACTCCGGCCTCTGGAAACACCATATATTTT
CASSSTPASGNTIYF
>few|TRBV7-3|TRBJ2-7|-
TGTGCCAGCAGCACTTACTCTGGGGAGCGGTGTCACTTC
CASSTYSGERCHF
>-|TRBV6-6|TRBJ2-1|-
TGTGCCAGCAGTTACCTGGAATACAATGAGCAGTTCTTC
CASSYLEYNEQFF
>many|TRBV2|TRBJ2-7|TRBD2
TGTGCCAGCGTCGGGGGGTCCTACGAGCAGTACTTC
CASVGGSYEQYF
>-|TRBV7-3|TRBJ2-1|-
TGTGCCAGCAGCTTAGGAATAAGGGGCTCCTACAATGAGCAGTTCTTC
CASSLGIRGSYNEQFF
>-|TRBV6-5|TRBJ2-2|-
TGTGCCAGCGGGAACTACGCGAACACCGGGGAGCTGTTTTTT
CASGNYANTGELFF
>-|TRBV19|TRBJ2-2|TRBD1
TGTGCCAGTAGGACCGGGACAGGGCGTACCGGGGAGCTGTTTTTT
CASRTGTGRTGELFF
>-|TRBV6-2/TRBV6-3|TRBJ1-6|-
TGTGCCAGCAGTTACTCTGGGGATAATAATTCACCCCTCCACTTT
CASSYSGDNNSPLHF
>once|TRBV28|TRBJ1-4|-
TGTGCCAGCAGTTTGTTTGACCTGGCTAATGAAAAACTGTTTTTT
CASSLFDLANEKLFF
>few|TRBV20-1|TRBJ2-3|-
TGCAGTGCTAGAGGCGAGACAGGCACAGATACGCAGTATTTT
CSARGETGTDTQYF
>-|TRBV7-8|TRBJ2-7|-
TGTGCCAGCAGTCAGAACGGGGCGCGCTACGAGCAGTACTTC
CASSQNGARYEQYF
>-|TRBV9|TRBJ1-2|TRBD1
TGTGCCAGCAGTCCTCCGGGACAGGGTGTTGACTACACCTTC
CASSPPGQGVDYTF
>-|TRBV15|TRBJ2-1|-
TGTGCCACCAGCAGGCCCCAACCGGAATACAATGAGCAGTTCTTC
CATSRPQPEYNEQFF
>-|TRBV25-1|TRBJ2-1|-
TGTGCCAGCAGTGAATATAACCGGGAGAATGAGCAGTTCTTC
CASSEYNRENEQFF
>-|TRBV12-3/TRBV12-4|TRBJ2-3|-
TGTGCCAGCAGCCTGCCGATGGATACGCAGTATTTT
CASSLPMDTQYF